This TCR beta chain emerged from a study of T cells after yellow fever vaccination. Using its own MiXCR run on the 5' RACE reads, TCRdb lists one record per CDR3 protein. The profile shows about 68,000 distinct CDR3 sequences, about 6% of them singletons. This clonotype has a count of ten or more. Sequencing was performed on CD8+ T cells sorted from PBMCs, taken roughly 46 days after the first yellow fever vaccination. This clonotype originated in a young man who received the YFV17D yellow fever vaccine.

The CDR3 protein is CSLGIRTYNEQFF. Written as DNA, the CDR3 is TGCAGCTTGGGCATACGGACCTACAATGAGCAGTTCTTC. This chain connects TRBV29-1 to TRBJ2-1; D ambiguous. The CDR3 runs 13 residues. The ends were cut back, 8 bases at V and 2 bases at J, with 13 bases in the middle. Germline assignment: CDR1 SQVTM and CDR2 ANQGSEA.